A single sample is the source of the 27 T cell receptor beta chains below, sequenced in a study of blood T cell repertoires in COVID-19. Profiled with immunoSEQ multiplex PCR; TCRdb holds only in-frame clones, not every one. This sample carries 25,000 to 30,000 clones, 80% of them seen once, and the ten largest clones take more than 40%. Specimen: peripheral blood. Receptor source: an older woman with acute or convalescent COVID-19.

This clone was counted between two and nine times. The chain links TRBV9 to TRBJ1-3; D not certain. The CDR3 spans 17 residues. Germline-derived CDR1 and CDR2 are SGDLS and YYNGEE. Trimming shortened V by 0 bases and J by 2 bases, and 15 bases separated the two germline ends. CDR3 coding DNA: TGTGCCAGCAGCGTAGAAGGAACGTTTACAGCTGGAAACACCATATATTTT. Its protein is CASSVEGTFTAGNTIYF. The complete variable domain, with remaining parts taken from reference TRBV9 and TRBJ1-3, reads DSGVTQTPKHLITATGQRVTLRCSPRSGDLSVYWYQQSLDQGLQFLIQYYNGEERAKGNILERFSAQQFPDLHSELNLSSLELGDSALYFCASSVEGTFTAGNTIYFGEGSWLTVV.

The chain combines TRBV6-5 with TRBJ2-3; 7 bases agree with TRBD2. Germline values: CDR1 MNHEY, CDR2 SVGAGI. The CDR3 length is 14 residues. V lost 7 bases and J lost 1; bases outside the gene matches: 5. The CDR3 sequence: CASMREPRTDTQYF. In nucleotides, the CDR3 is TGTGCCAGCATGCGGGAGCCACGCACAGATACGCAGTATTTT.

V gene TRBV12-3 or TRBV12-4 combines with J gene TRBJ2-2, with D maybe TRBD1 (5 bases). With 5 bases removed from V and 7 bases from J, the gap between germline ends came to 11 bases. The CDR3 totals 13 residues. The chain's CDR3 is CASSRQRGGELFF. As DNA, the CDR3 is TGTGCCAGCAGTCGACAGCGCGGCGGGGAGCTGTTTTTT.

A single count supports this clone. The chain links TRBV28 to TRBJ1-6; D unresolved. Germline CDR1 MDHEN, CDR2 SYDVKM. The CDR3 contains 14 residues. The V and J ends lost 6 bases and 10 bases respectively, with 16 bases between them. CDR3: CASSQAGHRSPLHF. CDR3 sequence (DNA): TGTGCCAGCAGCCAGGCAGGTCATAGGTCACCCCTCCACTTT. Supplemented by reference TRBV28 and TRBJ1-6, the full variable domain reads DVKVTQSSRYLVKRTGEKVFLECVQDMDHENMFWYRQDPGLGLRLIYFSYDVKMKEKGDIPEGYSVSREKKERFSLILESASTNQTSMYLCASSQAGHRSPLHFGNGTRLTVT.

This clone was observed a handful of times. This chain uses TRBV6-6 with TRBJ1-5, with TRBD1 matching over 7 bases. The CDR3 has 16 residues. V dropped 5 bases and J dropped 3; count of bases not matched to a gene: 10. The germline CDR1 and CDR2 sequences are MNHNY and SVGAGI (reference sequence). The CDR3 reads CASSNQRQGLNQPQHF. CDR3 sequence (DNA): TGTGCCAGCAGTAATCAACGACAGGGCCTCAATCAGCCCCAGCATTTT.

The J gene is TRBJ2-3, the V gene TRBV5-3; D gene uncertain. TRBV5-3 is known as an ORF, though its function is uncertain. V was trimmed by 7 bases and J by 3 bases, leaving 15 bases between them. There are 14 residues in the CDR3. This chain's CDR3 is CARAAHAYTDTQYF. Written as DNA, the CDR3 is TGTGCCAGAGCCGCTCATGCGTATACAGATACGCAGTATTTT.

In DNA form, the CDR3 reads TGTGCCAGCAGTTACTGGGCGGGGGGGATCCAAGAGACCCAGTACTTC. Its translation: CASSYWAGGIQETQYF. V usage is TRBV6-5 and J usage is TRBJ2-5; 9 bases match TRBD2. With 1 base clipped from V and 1 base from J, the junction kept 4 bases outside the gene matches. CDR3 size: 16 residues. Germline V lookup: CDR1 MNHEY, CDR2 SVGAGI.

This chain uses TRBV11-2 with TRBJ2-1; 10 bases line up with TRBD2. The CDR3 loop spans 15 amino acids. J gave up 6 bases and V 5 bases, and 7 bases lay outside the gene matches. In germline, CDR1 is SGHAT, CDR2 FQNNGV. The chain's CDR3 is CASSLGTSVRNEQFF. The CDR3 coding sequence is TGTGCCAGCAGCCTTGGGACTAGCGTCCGCAATGAGCAGTTCTTC.

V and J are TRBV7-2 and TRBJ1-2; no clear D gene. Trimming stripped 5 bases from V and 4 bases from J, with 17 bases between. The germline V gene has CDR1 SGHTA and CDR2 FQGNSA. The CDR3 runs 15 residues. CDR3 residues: CASSPSQPRGYGYTF. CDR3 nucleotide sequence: TGTGCCAGCAGCCCCTCGCAGCCACGGGGCTATGGCTACACCTTC.

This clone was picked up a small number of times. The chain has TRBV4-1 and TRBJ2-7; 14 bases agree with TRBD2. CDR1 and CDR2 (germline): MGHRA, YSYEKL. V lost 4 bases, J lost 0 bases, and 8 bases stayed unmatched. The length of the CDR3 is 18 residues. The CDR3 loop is CASSRRTSGGLVSYEQYF. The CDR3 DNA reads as TGCGCCAGCAGCCGACGGACTAGCGGGGGGCTCGTCTCCTACGAGCAGTACTTC.

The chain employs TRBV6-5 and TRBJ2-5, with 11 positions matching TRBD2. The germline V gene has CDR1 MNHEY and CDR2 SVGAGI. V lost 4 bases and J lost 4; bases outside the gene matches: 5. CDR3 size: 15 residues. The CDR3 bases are TGTGCCAGCAGTTCACCTAGCGGGAGGCGAGAGACCCAGTACTTC. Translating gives CASSSPSGRRETQYF.

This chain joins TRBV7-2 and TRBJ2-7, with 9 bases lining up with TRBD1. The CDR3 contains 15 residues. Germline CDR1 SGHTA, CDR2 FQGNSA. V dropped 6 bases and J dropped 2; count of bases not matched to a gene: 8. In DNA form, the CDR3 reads TGTGCCAGCAGATTCAACAGGGGGCAAGCCTACGAGCAGTACTTC. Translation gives CASRFNRGQAYEQYF.

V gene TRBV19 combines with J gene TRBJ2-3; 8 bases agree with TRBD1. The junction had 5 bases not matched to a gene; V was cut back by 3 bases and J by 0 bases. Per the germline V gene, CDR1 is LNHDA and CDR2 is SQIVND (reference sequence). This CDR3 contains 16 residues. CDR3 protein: CASSIGRTGSTDTQYF. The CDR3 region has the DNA TGTGCCAGTAGTATTGGGAGGACAGGGAGCACAGATACGCAGTATTTT.

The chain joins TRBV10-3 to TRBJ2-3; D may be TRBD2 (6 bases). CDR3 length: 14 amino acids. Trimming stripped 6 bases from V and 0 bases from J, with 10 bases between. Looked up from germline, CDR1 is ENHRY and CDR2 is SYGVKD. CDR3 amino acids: CAISRSGSTDTQYF. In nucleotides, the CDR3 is TGTGCCATCAGCCGTAGCGGAAGCACAGATACGCAGTATTTT.

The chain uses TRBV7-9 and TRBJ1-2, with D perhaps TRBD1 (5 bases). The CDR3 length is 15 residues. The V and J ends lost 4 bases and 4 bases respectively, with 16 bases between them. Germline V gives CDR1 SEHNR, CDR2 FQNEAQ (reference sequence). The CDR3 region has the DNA TGTGCCAGCAGCTCTTTTCGGGGGGGAGGCTATGGCTACACCTTC. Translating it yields CASSSFRGGGYGYTF.

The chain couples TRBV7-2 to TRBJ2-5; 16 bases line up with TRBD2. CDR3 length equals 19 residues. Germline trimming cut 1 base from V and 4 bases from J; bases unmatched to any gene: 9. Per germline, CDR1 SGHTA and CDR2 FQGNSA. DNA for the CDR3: TGTGCCAGCAGCTTAGTCTCGGGACTAGCGGGAGGGCCTGGAGAGACCCAGTACTTC. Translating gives CASSLVSGLAGGPGETQYF.

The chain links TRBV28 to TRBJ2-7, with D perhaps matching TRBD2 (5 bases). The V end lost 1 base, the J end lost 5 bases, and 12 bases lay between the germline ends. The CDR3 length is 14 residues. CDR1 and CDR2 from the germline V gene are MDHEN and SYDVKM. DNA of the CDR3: TGTGCCAGCAGTTTATATCCGGGAAGCCACGAGCAGTACTTC. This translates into CASSLYPGSHEQYF. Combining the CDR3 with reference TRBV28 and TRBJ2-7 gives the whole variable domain DVKVTQSSRYLVKRTGEKVFLECVQDMDHENMFWYRQDPGLGLRLIYFSYDVKMKEKGDIPEGYSVSREKKERFSLILESASTNQTSMYLCASSLYPGSHEQYFGPGTRLTVT.

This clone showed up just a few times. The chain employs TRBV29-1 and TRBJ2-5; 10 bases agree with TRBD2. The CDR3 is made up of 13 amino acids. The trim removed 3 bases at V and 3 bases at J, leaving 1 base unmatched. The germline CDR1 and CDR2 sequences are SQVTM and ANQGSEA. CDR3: CSVDLAGEETQYF. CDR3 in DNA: TGCAGCGTTGACCTAGCGGGAGAAGAGACCCAGTACTTC.

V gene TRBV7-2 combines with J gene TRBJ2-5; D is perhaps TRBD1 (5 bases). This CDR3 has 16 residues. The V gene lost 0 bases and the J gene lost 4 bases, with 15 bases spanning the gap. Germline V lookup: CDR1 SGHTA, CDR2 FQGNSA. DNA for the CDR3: TGTGCCAGCAGCTTAGCAGACCCCATAAGGGGAGAGACCCAGTACTTC. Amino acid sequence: CASSLADPIRGETQYF.

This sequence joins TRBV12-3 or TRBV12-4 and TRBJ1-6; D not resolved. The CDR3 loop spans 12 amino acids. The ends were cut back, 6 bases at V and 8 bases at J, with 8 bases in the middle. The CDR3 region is CASSRVDSPLHF. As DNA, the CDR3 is TGTGCCAGCAGCCGGGTGGATTCACCCCTCCACTTT.

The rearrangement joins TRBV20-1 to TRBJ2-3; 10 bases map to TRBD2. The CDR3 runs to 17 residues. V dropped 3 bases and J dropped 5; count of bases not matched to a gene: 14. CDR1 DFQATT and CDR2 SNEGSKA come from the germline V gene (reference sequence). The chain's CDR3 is CSASLFAGAGGGDTQYF. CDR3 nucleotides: TGCAGTGCTAGTCTGTTCGCGGGAGCGGGGGGGGGAGATACGCAGTATTTT.

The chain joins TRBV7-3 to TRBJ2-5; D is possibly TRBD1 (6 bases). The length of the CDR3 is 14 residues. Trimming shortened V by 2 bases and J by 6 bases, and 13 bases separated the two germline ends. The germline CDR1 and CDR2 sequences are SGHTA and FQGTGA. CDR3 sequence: CASSLDGGGKTQYF. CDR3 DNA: TGTGCCAGCAGCTTAGATGGGGGCGGTAAGACCCAGTACTTC.

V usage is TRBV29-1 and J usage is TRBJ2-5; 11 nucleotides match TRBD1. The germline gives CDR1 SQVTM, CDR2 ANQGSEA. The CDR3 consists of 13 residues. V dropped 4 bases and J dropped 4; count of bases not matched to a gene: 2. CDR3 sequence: CSVADRGPETQYF. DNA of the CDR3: TGCAGCGTTGCGGACAGGGGGCCAGAGACCCAGTACTTC.

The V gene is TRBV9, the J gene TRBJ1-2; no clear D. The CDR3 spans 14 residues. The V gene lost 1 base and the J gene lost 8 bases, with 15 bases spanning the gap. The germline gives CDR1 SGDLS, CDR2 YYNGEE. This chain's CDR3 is CASSVSSQLRGYTF. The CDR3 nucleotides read TGTGCCAGCAGCGTAAGCAGCCAGCTGCGGGGCTACACCTTC.

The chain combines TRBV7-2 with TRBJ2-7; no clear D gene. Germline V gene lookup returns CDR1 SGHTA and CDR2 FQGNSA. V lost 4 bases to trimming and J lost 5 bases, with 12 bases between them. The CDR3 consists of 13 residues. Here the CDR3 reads CASSWAVHNEQYF. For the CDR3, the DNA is TGTGCCAGCAGCTGGGCCGTGCACAACGAGCAGTACTTC.

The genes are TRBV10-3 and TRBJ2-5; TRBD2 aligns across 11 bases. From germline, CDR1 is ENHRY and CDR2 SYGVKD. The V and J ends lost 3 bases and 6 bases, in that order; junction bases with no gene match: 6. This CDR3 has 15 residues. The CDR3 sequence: CAISETSGGFKTQYF. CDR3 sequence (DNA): TGTGCCATCAGTGAAACTAGCGGGGGTTTTAAGACCCAGTACTTC.

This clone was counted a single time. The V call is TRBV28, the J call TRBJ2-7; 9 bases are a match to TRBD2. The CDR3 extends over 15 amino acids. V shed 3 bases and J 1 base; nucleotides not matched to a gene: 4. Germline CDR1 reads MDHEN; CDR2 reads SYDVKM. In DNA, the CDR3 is TGTGCCAGCAGTTTCGCGGGAGGGATGTCCTACGAGCAGTACTTC. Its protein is CASSFAGGMSYEQYF. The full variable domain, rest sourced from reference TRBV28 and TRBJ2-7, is DVKVTQSSRYLVKRTGEKVFLECVQDMDHENMFWYRQDPGLGLRLIYFSYDVKMKEKGDIPEGYSVSREKKERFSLILESASTNQTSMYLCASSFAGGMSYEQYFGPGTRLTVT.